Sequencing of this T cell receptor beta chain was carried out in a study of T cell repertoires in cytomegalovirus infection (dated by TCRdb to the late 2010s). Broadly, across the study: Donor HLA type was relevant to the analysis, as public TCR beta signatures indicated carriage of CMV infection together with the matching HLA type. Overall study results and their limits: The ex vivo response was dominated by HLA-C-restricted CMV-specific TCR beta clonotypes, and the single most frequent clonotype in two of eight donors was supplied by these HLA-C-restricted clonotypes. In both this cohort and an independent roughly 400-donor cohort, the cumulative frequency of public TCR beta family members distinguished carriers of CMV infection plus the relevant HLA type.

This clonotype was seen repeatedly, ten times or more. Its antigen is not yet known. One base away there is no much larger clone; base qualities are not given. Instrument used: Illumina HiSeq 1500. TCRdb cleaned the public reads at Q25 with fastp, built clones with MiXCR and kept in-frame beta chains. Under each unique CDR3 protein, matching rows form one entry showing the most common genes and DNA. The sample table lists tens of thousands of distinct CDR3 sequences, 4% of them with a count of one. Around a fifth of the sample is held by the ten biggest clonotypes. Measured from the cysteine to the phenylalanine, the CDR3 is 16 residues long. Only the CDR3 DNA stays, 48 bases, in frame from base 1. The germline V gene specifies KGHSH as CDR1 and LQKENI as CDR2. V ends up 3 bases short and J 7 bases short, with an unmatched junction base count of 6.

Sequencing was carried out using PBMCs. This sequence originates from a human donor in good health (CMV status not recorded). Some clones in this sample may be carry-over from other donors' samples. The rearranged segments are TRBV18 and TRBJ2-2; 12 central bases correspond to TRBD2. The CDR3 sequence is CASSPLAGGPVGELFF. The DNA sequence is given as TGTGCCAGCTCACCCCTAGCGGGGGGGCCCGTCGGGGAGCTGTTTTTT.